The 11 T cell receptor beta chains reported below all come from one sample, sequenced in a study of blood T cell repertoires in COVID-19. Measured with immunoSEQ multiplex PCR; TCRdb has only the in-frame clones, and not every one. This repertoire shows roughly 330,000 clones, around 92% found once; its top ten account for around 6%. Sequences were obtained from peripheral blood. The receptors were gathered from a man younger than 30 who had recovered from COVID-19.

V and J are TRBV2 and TRBJ2-7, with TRBD2 matching over 11 bases. V lost 2 bases, J lost 4 bases, and 7 bases stayed unmatched. Germline CDR1 reads SNHLY; CDR2 reads FYNNEI. This CDR3 region has 16 residues. The CDR3 DNA follows: TGTGCCAGCAGTGAACTAGCGGGAGGTGGGTTATACGAGCAGTACTTC. Translated: CASSELAGGGLYEQYF. The variable domain in full, completed from reference TRBV2 and TRBJ2-7, reads EPEVTQTPSHQVTQMGQEVILRCVPISNHLYFYWYRQILGQKVEFLVSFYNNEISEKSEIFDDQFSVERPDGSNFTLKIRSTKLEDSAMYFCASSELAGGGLYEQYFGPGTRLTVT.

This clone was counted a few times. Its ends do not fully match the called genes, so a read error is possible. The chain links TRBV2 to TRBJ2-7, with 7 positions matching TRBD2. CDR1 and CDR2 (germline): SNHLY, FYNNEI. There are 12 residues in the CDR3. The CDR3 here is CAGSSSGNEQYF. The CDR3 coding sequence is TGTGCCGGCAGTTCCAGCGGGAACGAGCAGTACTTC.

V usage is TRBV3-1 (or the pseudogene TRBV3-2) and J usage is TRBJ2-1; the D gene is possibly TRBD2 (6 bases). Trimming took off 1 base at V and 4 bases at J, with 17 bases between the two ends. Germline-derived CDR1 and CDR2 are LGHDT and YNNKEL (reference sequence). This CDR3 is 17 amino acids long. CDR3 DNA: TGTGCCAGCAGCCAAGCCCGGCAGGACTACCCTTACAATGAGCAGTTCTTC. This gives the protein CASSQARQDYPYNEQFF.

This sequence joins TRBV7-3 and TRBJ2-7; 9 bases are a match to TRBD1. Trimming removed 4 bases from V and 6 bases from J; junction bases left unmatched: 4. The CDR3 is 13 residues long. Germline CDR1 SGHTA, CDR2 FQGTGA. CDR3 protein: CASSSGQGLEQYF. The DNA for the CDR3 is TGTGCCAGCAGCTCCGGACAGGGGCTCGAGCAGTACTTC.

The gene calls are TRBV19 and TRBJ2-7; TRBD1 might be the D (6 bases). CDR1 and CDR2 from the germline V gene are LNHDA and SQIVND (reference sequence). V lost 3 bases, J lost 1 base, and 16 bases lay in between. CDR3 length: 16 amino acids. CDR3 in DNA: TGTGCCAGTAGTATTGCCGGGACAAGTAGATCCTACGAGCAGTACTTC. Translating gives CASSIAGTSRSYEQYF.

The chain carries TRBV4-2 and TRBJ1-2; 11 positions match TRBD1. This CDR3 is 15 amino acids long. V lost 4 bases, J lost 4 bases, and 5 bases stayed unmatched. The germline gives CDR1 LGHNA, CDR2 YNFKEQ. The CDR3 DNA reads as TGTGCCAGCAGCCCCCTGGGACAGGGGGTCTATGGCTACACCTTC. This encodes CASSPLGQGVYGYTF.

The chain carries TRBV24-1 and TRBJ2-2, with 9 nucleotides matching TRBD1. The CDR3 has 18 amino acids. The germline V gene encodes CDR1 KGHDR and CDR2 SFDVKD. Unmatched junction bases numbered 14, after V lost 4 bases and J lost 6 bases. CDR3 nucleotides: TGTGCCACCAGTGACGCCGGGACAGGGAAGGGGGTGTCCGGGGAGCTGTTTTTT. Translated: CATSDAGTGKGVSGELFF.

The rearrangement uses TRBV10-3 and TRBJ2-2; 8 bases are shared with TRBD1. The V and J ends lost 4 bases and 4 bases, in that order; junction bases with no gene match: 8. In germline, CDR1 is ENHRY, CDR2 SYGVKD. The CDR3 is 16 residues long. In nucleotides, the CDR3 is TGTGCCATCAGTGTTGGCCAGGGGGCTACCACCGGGGAGCTGTTTTTT. Protein product: CAISVGQGATTGELFF.

The chain has TRBV4-3 and TRBJ2-4, with TRBD1 matching 7 bases. Germline V gene sequence: CDR1 LGHNA, CDR2 YSLEER. The CDR3 has 17 amino acids. Losses at the gene ends were 0 bases for V and 0 bases for J; bases not matched to a gene: 5. The CDR3 coding sequence is TGCGCCAGCAGCCAAGATGTGGCAGGGGGAGCCAAAAACATTCAGTACTTC. Translating gives CASSQDVAGGAKNIQYF.

The V and J genes are TRBV10-3 and TRBJ2-7; D is perhaps TRBD2 (6 bases). V lost 0 bases to trimming and J lost 0 bases, with 9 bases between them. CDR3 length: 15 amino acids. CDR1 is ENHRY and CDR2 is SYGVKD in the germline V gene. The CDR3 reads CAISESRETSYEQYF. The CDR3 coding sequence is TGTGCCATCAGTGAGTCTCGGGAGACCTCCTACGAGCAGTACTTC.

The V gene is TRBV6-2 or TRBV6-3, the J gene TRBJ2-7, with a possible D match to TRBD2 (5 bases). Germline CDR1 reads MNHEY; CDR2 reads SVGEGT. V lost 4 bases, J lost 4 bases, and 8 bases lay in between. The length of the CDR3 is 12 residues. In nucleotides, the CDR3 is TGTGCCAGCAGTTCCCCGGGGTACGAGCAGTACTTC. Its translation: CASSSPGYEQYF.